One sample yielded the 20 T cell receptor beta chains listed below, sequenced in a study of T cells in localized non-small cell lung cancer. Clones were sequenced by immunoSEQ multiplex PCR, and TCRdb holds only the in-frame ones, with some missing. The table includes tens of thousands of clones, roughly 80% detected once. Sequenced material: PBMCs, taken before any cancer treatment. These receptors originate from a man aged 35-69 years with stage II lung adenocarcinoma.

This chain connects TRBV29-1 to TRBJ2-5; D gene unclear. The germline gives CDR1 SQVTM, CDR2 ANQGSEA. Trimming removed 5 bases from V and 6 bases from J, with 13 bases in between. The length of the CDR3 is 12 residues. CDR3 bases: TGCAGCGTTTTTGATACATTCCAGACCCAGTACTTC. This sequence encodes CSVFDTFQTQYF. Filled out from reference TRBV29-1 and TRBJ2-5, the complete variable domain reads SAVISQKPSRDICQRGTSLTIQCQVDSQVTMMFWYRQQPGQSLTLIATANQGSEATYESGFVIDKFPISRPNLTFSTLTVSNMSPEDSSIYLCSVFDTFQTQYFGPGTRLLVL.

The genes are TRBV11-3 and TRBJ1-1; D is possibly TRBD1 (5 bases). Germline V lookup: CDR1 SGHNT, CDR2 YENEEA. The CDR3 contains 13 residues. Trimming removed 5 bases at V and 3 bases at J, with 10 bases between. Written as DNA, the CDR3 is TGTGCCAGCAGCCGACCGGGACACACTGAAGCTTTCTTT. It translates to CASSRPGHTEAFF. Using reference TRBV11-3 and TRBJ1-1 for the parts outside the CDR3, the full variable domain is EAGVVQSPRYKIIEKKQPVAFWCNPISGHNTLYWYLQNLGQGPELLIRYENEEAVDDSQLPKDRFSAERLKGVDSTLKIQPAELGDSAVYLCASSRPGHTEAFFGQGTRLTVV.

The V and J genes are TRBV5-5 and TRBJ2-1; 9 bases align to TRBD2. Trimming at V came to 4 bases and at J to 8 bases, leaving 7 bases not matched to a gene. This CDR3 contains 14 residues. Germline loops: CDR1 SGHKS, CDR2 YYEKEE (reference sequence). CDR3 bases: TGTGCCAGCAGCCCGGAGGGACTAGCCTATGAGCAGTTCTTC. It is translated as CASSPEGLAYEQFF.

The gene calls are TRBV28 and TRBJ1-5; no clear D. Trimming took off 5 bases at V and 0 bases at J, with 11 bases between the two ends. Germline V CDR1 and CDR2: MDHEN, SYDVKM. The CDR3 length is 15 residues. CDR3 nucleotide sequence: TGTGCCAGCAGTCCCTTAGGCGGTAGCAATCAGCCCCAGCATTTT. This encodes CASSPLGGSNQPQHF.

About this clone itself: Other DNA sequences of this sample code for an identical CDR3. The chain has TRBV18 and TRBJ2-5; D tentatively fits TRBD1 or TRBD2 (5 bases each). CDR1 and CDR2 from the germline V gene are KGHSH and LQKENI. The CDR3 is 14 amino acids. V dropped 1 base and J dropped 1 base, with 7 bases sitting between them. The CDR3 DNA is TGTGCCAGCTCACCACTTGGGACCCAAGAGACCCAGTACTTC. Translation gives CASSPLGTQETQYF. Full variable domain (remainder filled in from reference TRBV18 and TRBJ2-5): NAGVMQNPRHLVRRRGQEARLRCSPMKGHSHVYWYRQLPEEGLKFMVYLQKENIIDESGMPKERFSAEFPKEGPSILRIQQVVRGDSAAYFCASSPLGTQETQYFGPGTRLLVL.

The gene calls are TRBV6-1 and TRBJ1-1; 7 bases align to TRBD1. Unmatched junction bases numbered 7, after V lost 2 bases and J lost 1 base. The CDR3 has 16 amino acids. Germline lookup yields CDR1 MNHNS and CDR2 SASEGT. In nucleotides, the CDR3 is TGTGCCAGCAGTGAAAGACGACAGGGTCCGAACACTGAAGCTTTCTTT. Translating it yields CASSERRQGPNTEAFF.

The genes are TRBV7-2 and TRBJ1-2; no clear D gene. Germline CDR1 reads SGHTA; CDR2 reads FQGNSA. Trimming stripped 0 bases from V and 4 bases from J, with 21 bases between. The CDR3 covers 18 residues. This chain's CDR3 is CASSLAVGSMGLGYGYTF. Here the CDR3 DNA reads TGTGCCAGCAGCTTAGCAGTCGGATCGATGGGTTTAGGCTATGGCTACACCTTC.

The rearrangement joins TRBV11-3 to TRBJ2-1, with a possible D match to TRBD2 (5 bases). Germline CDR1 and CDR2: SGHNT and YENEEA. Trimming left V 3 bases short and J 8 bases short, with 14 bases between. This CDR3 spans 14 amino acids. This CDR3 reads CASSLPGVSDEQFF. CDR3 nucleotide sequence: TGTGCCAGCAGCTTGCCCGGGGTTAGTGATGAGCAGTTCTTC.

A word on this clone: A read error may account for a junction end that differs from germline. The chain employs TRBV2 and TRBJ1-1, with TRBD1 matching over 9 bases. This CDR3 contains 15 residues. The germline CDR1 and CDR2 sequences are SNHLY and FYNNEI. This CDR3 reads CASRARTGEGVEVFF. CDR3 coding DNA: TGTGCCAGCAGGGCAAGGACAGGGGAAGGGGTTGAAGTTTTCTTT.

The chain uses TRBV9 and TRBJ2-4, with D perhaps TRBD1 or TRBD2 (6 bases each). CDR3 length: 15 amino acids. Germline V gene lookup returns CDR1 SGDLS and CDR2 YYNGEE. Trimming cost V 0 bases and J 1 base, with 8 bases left between them. CDR3 amino acids: CASSVGGGAKNIQYF. The DNA of the CDR3 is TGTGCCAGCAGCGTAGGAGGGGGGGCCAAAAACATTCAGTACTTC.

The rearrangement links TRBV2 to TRBJ1-1; the match to TRBD1 covers 9 bases. CDR1 is SNHLY, CDR2 FYNNEI, per germline. J was trimmed by 6 bases and V by 0 bases; bases with no gene match: 5. This CDR3 has 15 amino acids. The CDR3 spells CASSEAGQGTSEAFF. CDR3 in DNA: TGTGCCAGCAGTGAAGCGGGACAGGGTACATCTGAAGCTTTCTTT.

The V call is TRBV29-1, the J call TRBJ1-1; TRBD1 matches 8 bases. From germline, CDR1 is SQVTM and CDR2 ANQGSEA. Unmatched junction bases numbered 5, after V lost 8 bases and J lost 3 bases. The length of the CDR3 is 12 residues. The CDR3 is CSTSGQDTEAFF. CDR3 sequence (DNA): TGCAGCACATCGGGACAGGACACTGAAGCTTTCTTT.

The rearrangement links TRBV7-9 to TRBJ1-2, with 8 bases fitting TRBD1. The CDR3 has 18 residues. Germline V gives CDR1 SEHNR, CDR2 FQNEAQ (reference sequence). V gave up 1 base and J gave up 0 bases; unmatched junction bases: 10. CDR3 coding DNA: TGTGCCAGCAGCTTAGACGGGGACAGGCTGGGCACTAACTATGGCTACACCTTC. It is translated as CASSLDGDRLGTNYGYTF.

This chain uses TRBV5-1 with TRBJ1-2; D not resolved. Trimming took 3 bases from V and 8 from J, leaving 17 bases between them. Germline CDR1 SGHRS, CDR2 YFSETQ. The CDR3 has 14 residues. The CDR3 DNA sequence: TGCGCCAGCAGCTCCGTCGGAGGAGCTGCGGGCTACACCTTC. Translated, it gives CASSSVGGAAGYTF.

The V call is TRBV7-9, the J call TRBJ2-7, with D tentatively TRBD1 (6 bases). CDR1 is SEHNR, CDR2 FQNEAQ, per germline (reference sequence). The CDR3 loop spans 14 amino acids. Trimming removed 1 base at V and 6 bases at J, with 13 bases between. The CDR3 sequence: CASSLEGVPGEQYF. CDR3 DNA: TGTGCCAGCAGCTTAGAGGGGGTCCCCGGCGAGCAGTACTTC.

The CDR3 protein is CASSLGQNTEAFF. The CDR3 DNA reads TGTGCCAGTAGCCTGGGGCAGAACACTGAAGCTTTCTTT. The rearrangement uses TRBV19 and TRBJ1-1; a possible D gene is TRBD1 (5 bases). The CDR3 runs 13 residues. In germline, CDR1 is LNHDA, CDR2 SQIVND (reference sequence). V was pared by 6 bases and J by 1 base, with 9 bases between.

This chain uses TRBV7-9 with TRBJ2-2; D is perhaps TRBD1 (5 bases). The V and J ends lost 2 bases and 6 bases respectively, with 13 bases between them. This CDR3 comprises 15 residues. From germline, CDR1 is SEHNR and CDR2 FQNEAQ (reference sequence). The CDR3 DNA follows: TGTGCCAGCAGCTTAAAGGCAGGGCCGGCCGGGGAGCTGTTTTTT. Protein product: CASSLKAGPAGELFF. The variable domain in full, with the rest retrieved from reference TRBV7-9 and TRBJ2-2, is DTGVSQNPRHKITKRGQNVTFRCDPISEHNRLYWYRQTLGQGPEFLTYFQNEAQLEKSRLLSDRFSAERPKGSFSTLEIQRTEQGDSAMYLCASSLKAGPAGELFFGEGSRLTVL.

CDR3 sequence reads: CASSGSNQPQHF. CDR3 coding DNA: TGTGCCAGCAGTGGTAGCAATCAGCCCCAGCATTTT. V gene TRBV6-5 combines with J gene TRBJ1-5; D not resolved. Trimming cost V 5 bases and J 0 bases, with 2 bases left between them. Germline V gene sequence: CDR1 MNHEY, CDR2 SVGAGI. The CDR3 has 12 residues.

The chain links TRBV2 to TRBJ2-5; 7 nucleotides align to TRBD2. The CDR3 is 16 residues long. Germline loops: CDR1 SNHLY, CDR2 FYNNEI. The V segment lost 6 bases and the J segment 2 bases; nucleotides outside the gene matches: 12. CDR3 sequence: CASSANVGGSQETQYF. CDR3 sequence (DNA): TGTGCCAGCAGCGCGAATGTGGGAGGGTCTCAAGAGACCCAGTACTTC.

This clone was observed once. J is TRBJ1-1 and V is TRBV4-1; D may be TRBD1 (6 bases). This CDR3 contains 13 residues. In germline, CDR1 is MGHRA, CDR2 YSYEKL. Trimming removed 4 bases at V and 11 bases at J, with 17 bases between. The CDR3 DNA reads as TGCGCCAGCAGCCTCAACACAGGGTCGGCGGCTTTCTTT. Encoded protein: CASSLNTGSAAFF.